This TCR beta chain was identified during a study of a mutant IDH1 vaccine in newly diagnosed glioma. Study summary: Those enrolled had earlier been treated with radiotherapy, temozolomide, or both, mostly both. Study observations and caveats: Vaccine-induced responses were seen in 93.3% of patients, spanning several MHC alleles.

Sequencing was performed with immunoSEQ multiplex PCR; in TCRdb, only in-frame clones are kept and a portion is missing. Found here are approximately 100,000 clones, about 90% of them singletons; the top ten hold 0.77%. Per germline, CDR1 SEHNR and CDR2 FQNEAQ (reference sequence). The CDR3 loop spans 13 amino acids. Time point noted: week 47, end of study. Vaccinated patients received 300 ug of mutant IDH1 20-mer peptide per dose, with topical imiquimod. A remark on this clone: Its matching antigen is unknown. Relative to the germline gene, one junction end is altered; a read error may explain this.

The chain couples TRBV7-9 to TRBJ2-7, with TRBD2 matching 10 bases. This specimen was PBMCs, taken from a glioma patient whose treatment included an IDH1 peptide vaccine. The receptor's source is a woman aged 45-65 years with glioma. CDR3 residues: CASSLGTAGGPNF. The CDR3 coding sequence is TGTGCCAGCAGCTTAGGAACAGCGGGAGGGCCGAACTTC.